These 14 T cell receptor beta chains originate from one sample sequenced in a study of cytomegalovirus exposure and HLA in healthy donors. Both 60 Vbeta primers and 13 Jbeta primers went into the PCR. Clones were read by immunoSEQ multiplex PCR, and TCRdb kept only the in-frame ones, dropping some. Among fewer than 200,000 clones listed, over 60% were seen once. Source material: PBMCs. The receptor source for this set is a man in his forties or fifties in good health and CMV-seronegative.

The chain combines TRBV7-9 with TRBJ2-1; 9 positions match TRBD2. Unmatched junction bases numbered 13, after V lost 4 bases and J lost 6 bases. The length of the CDR3 is 17 residues. Germline V gives CDR1 SEHNR, CDR2 FQNEAQ (reference sequence). This CDR3 is CASSSRWGLAGTNEQFF. The CDR3 DNA is TGTGCCAGCAGCTCCCGATGGGGGCTAGCGGGGACCAATGAGCAGTTCTTC.

Note on this clone: The same CDR3 is also encoded by other DNA sequences in this sample. The chain is built from TRBV27 and TRBJ1-5; D not certain. CDR1 is MNHEY, CDR2 SMNVEV, per germline (reference sequence). This CDR3 contains 14 residues. Trimming pared 0 bases from V and 7 bases from J, leaving 10 bases between. The CDR3 DNA reads TGTGCCAGCAGTTTATCAGGAGAGAACCAGCCCCAGCATTTT. It encodes CASSLSGENQPQHF.

This rearrangement joins TRBV5-1 to TRBJ2-7, with D possibly matching TRBD1 (6 bases). This CDR3 spans 14 amino acids. Per germline, CDR1 SGHRS and CDR2 YFSETQ. V was pared by 4 bases and J by 6 bases, with 17 bases between. The CDR3 sequence: CASSIRGDLGEQYF. Written as DNA, the CDR3 is TGCGCCAGCAGCATCAGGGGAGACCTTGGCGAGCAGTACTTC.

The rearrangement links TRBV7-6 to TRBJ2-2; a weak D match, TRBD2 (5 bases). The ends were cut back, 8 bases at V and 5 bases at J, with 12 bases in the middle. CDR3 length: 13 residues. Germline-derived CDR1 and CDR2 are SGHVS and FNYEAQ. This CDR3 is CASGTGVTGELFF. CDR3 nucleotides: TGTGCCAGCGGAACCGGGGTAACCGGGGAGCTGTTTTTT.

CDR3 bases: TGCGCCAGCAGCTTGGGACAGGGGGCTGGAATTAATTCACCCCTCCACTTT. Amino acids: CASSLGQGAGINSPLHF. The rearrangement uses TRBV5-1 and TRBJ1-6, with 10 bases matching TRBD1. Per the germline V gene, CDR1 is SGHRS and CDR2 is YFSETQ. This CDR3 contains 17 residues. V gave up 0 bases and J gave up 6 bases; unmatched junction bases: 6.

The chain uses TRBV7-9 and TRBJ2-7; 13 bases fit TRBD2. The CDR3 spans 18 residues. Germline V gene lookup returns CDR1 SEHNR and CDR2 FQNEAQ (reference sequence). After removal of 5 bases from V and 0 bases from J, the junction contained 10 bases not matched to a gene. The CDR3 DNA reads as TGTGCCAGCAGCCCAAGGACTAGCGGGAGTGCGAGCTCCTACGAGCAGTACTTC. This sequence encodes CASSPRTSGSASSYEQYF.

The DNA of the CDR3 is TGTGCCAGCAGCTCGGGAGCAGCGGGAGCAGGTGGCACAGATACGCAGTATTTT. Its translation: CASSSGAAGAGGTDTQYF. The chain employs TRBV7-6 and TRBJ2-3; 8 bases match TRBD2. CDR1 is SGHVS and CDR2 is FNYEAQ in the germline V gene. This CDR3 has 18 residues. Trimming cost V 4 bases and J 1 base; bases outside gene matches: 13.

This clone was seen a few times. The rearrangement links TRBV10-3 to TRBJ2-5; 14 nucleotides agree with TRBD2. The junction had 4 bases not matched to a gene; V was cut back by 5 bases and J by 5 bases. The CDR3 is made up of 15 amino acids. CDR1 and CDR2 (germline): ENHRY, SYGVKD. CDR3 residues: CAISTGTSGGETQYF. The CDR3 nucleotides read TGTGCCATCAGTACCGGGACTAGCGGGGGTGAGACCCAGTACTTC.

The sample holds one count of this clone. V and J are TRBV7-2 and TRBJ2-6; D call uncertain. This CDR3 is 15 amino acids long. The germline V and J ends were trimmed by 3 bases and 1 base, with 7 bases remaining between them. The germline V gene encodes CDR1 SGHTA and CDR2 FQGNSA. DNA of the CDR3: TGTGCCAGCAGCTTCGGAGCTTCTGGGGCCAACGTCCTGACTTTC. This gives the protein CASSFGASGANVLTF.

The chain is built from TRBV7-2 and TRBJ2-5; 13 positions match TRBD2. Losses at the gene ends were 4 bases for V and 11 bases for J; bases not matched to a gene: 7. Germline lookup yields CDR1 SGHTA and CDR2 FQGNSA. This CDR3 has 14 residues. The CDR3 sequence: CASSSGTSGKEQYF. The CDR3 coding sequence is TGTGCCAGCAGCTCCGGGACTAGCGGGAAAGAGCAGTACTTC.

The DNA of the CDR3 is TGTGCCAGCTCACCAACAGGGTTTGACTATGGCTACACCTTC. Amino acid sequence: CASSPTGFDYGYTF. V usage is TRBV18 and J usage is TRBJ1-2; a possible D gene is TRBD1 (6 bases). V dropped 2 bases and J dropped 3 bases, with 10 bases sitting between them. Germline V gene sequence: CDR1 KGHSH, CDR2 LQKENI. The CDR3 is 14 residues long.

This clone was seen more than once but under ten times. The genes are TRBV5-1 and TRBJ2-5, with 7 bases that match TRBD1. The DNA end is a closer match to TRBJ2-7, so the J assignment may be wrong. The V gene's germline CDR1 is SGHRS and CDR2 YFSETQ. The length of the CDR3 is 13 residues. Written as DNA, the CDR3 is TGCGCCAGCAGCACAGACAGGGAAGGCGAGCAGTACTTC. Translation: CASSTDREGEQYF.

This clone was seen a handful of times. This chain connects TRBV25-1 to TRBJ1-1, with 7 bases lining up with TRBD1. The CDR3 spans 14 residues. Germline V gene lookup returns CDR1 MGHDK and CDR2 SYGVNS. Unmatched junction bases numbered 2, after V lost 4 bases and J lost 0 bases. The CDR3 spells CASSGGTVNTEAFF. In nucleotides, the CDR3 is TGTGCCAGCAGTGGAGGGACAGTGAACACTGAAGCTTTCTTT.

DNA for the CDR3: TGCGCCAGCAGCACACACAGGGGGAACACTGAAGCTTTCTTT. Translated: CASSTHRGNTEAFF. The chain recombines TRBV4-3 with TRBJ1-1; 7 nucleotides agree with TRBD1. Trimming cost V 5 bases and J 1 base; bases outside gene matches: 4. The CDR3 contains 14 residues. Germline loops: CDR1 LGHNA, CDR2 YSLEER.